The 23 T cell receptor beta chains below come from one sample, sequenced in a study of blood T cells in healthy people across ages. Using a J-beta primer mix together with a sample-barcoded 5' primer, a second PCR was run for roughly 7 to 11 cycles. One entry per CDR3 protein, called by TCRdb with MiXCR from the 5' RACE reads. This table has 790,000 or so distinct CDR3 sequences, more than 55% appearing once. Source material: blood. These receptors were obtained from a man in his forties or fifties in good health.

A single count supports this clonotype. V gene TRBV6-1 combines with J gene TRBJ1-1; TRBD1 matches 7 bases. CDR1 is MNHNS, CDR2 SASEGT, per germline. This CDR3 region has 17 residues. Trimming cost V 2 bases and J 11 bases; bases outside gene matches: 20. CDR3 protein: CASSELRQGGGTLGAFF. The CDR3 DNA is TGTGCCAGCAGTGAACTCCGACAGGGAGGGGGCACTCTGGGGGCTTTCTTT.

The V and J genes are TRBV7-9 and TRBJ2-3; 9 nucleotides match TRBD1. Trimming cost V 0 bases and J 13 bases; bases outside gene matches: 2. The germline V gene encodes CDR1 SEHNR and CDR2 FQNEAQ (reference sequence). CDR3 length: 12 residues. CDR3 sequence reads: CASSLAGDREYF. The CDR3 DNA reads as TGTGCCAGCAGCTTAGCAGGGGACAGGGAGTATTTT.

V usage is TRBV12-3 or TRBV12-4 and J usage is TRBJ2-7; 7 bases line up with TRBD2. The ends lost 6 bases at V and 4 bases at J; junction bases unmatched: 9. This CDR3 region has 14 residues. Here the CDR3 reads CASSPRTRTYEQYF. CDR3 coding DNA: TGTGCCAGCAGCCCTAGGACTAGAACGTACGAGCAGTACTTC.

The CDR3 region has the DNA TGTGCCAGCAGTTTGCCCAGGGCTGAAGCTTTCTTT. This encodes CASSLPRAEAFF. This sequence joins TRBV12-3 or TRBV12-4 and TRBJ1-1, with TRBD1 as a possible D gene (5 bases). The CDR3 runs 12 residues. Trimming cost V 3 bases and J 6 bases, with 8 bases left between them.

This clonotype was seen a few times. V usage is TRBV6-6 and J usage is TRBJ1-5; tentative D call: TRBD1 (5 bases). CDR1 is MNHNY and CDR2 is SVGAGI in the germline V gene (reference sequence). V lost 7 bases and J 6 bases, leaving 16 bases between the germline ends. The CDR3 has 14 residues. The CDR3 nucleotides read TGTGCCAGCACCTCGGGGAGGGGAGGTCAGCCCCAGCATTTT. Translated: CASTSGRGGQPQHF.

The J gene is TRBJ2-1, the V gene TRBV3-1, with TRBD2 as a possible D gene (6 bases). The J call may not be correct, given that the DNA end is closer to TRBJ2-7. CDR1 and CDR2 from the germline V gene are LGHDT and YNNKEL (reference sequence). CDR3 length: 19 residues. CDR3 bases: TGTGCCAGCAGCCAAGGTCCTTCGGGCGGGGAGAGCTCCTACAATGAGCAGTACTTC. Translation: CASSQGPSGGESSYNEQYF.

This chain uses TRBV6-2 or TRBV6-3 with TRBJ1-2, with a tentative D call TRBD1 (5 bases). V dropped 5 bases and J dropped 9 bases, with 19 bases sitting between them. This CDR3 comprises 14 residues. The germline V gene encodes CDR1 MNHEY and CDR2 SVGEGT. The CDR3 loop reads CASSAPGRPESYTF. The DNA of the CDR3 is TGTGCCAGCAGTGCGCCGGGACGGCCCGAAAGCTACACCTTC.

The CDR3 protein is CASSLAYRGTRDEQFF. The CDR3 coding sequence is TGTGCCAGCAGCTTAGCTTATCGAGGGACCCGGGATGAGCAGTTCTTC. The chain recombines TRBV7-6 with TRBJ2-1; possibly TRBD1 or TRBD2 for D (5 bases each). CDR1 is SGHVS and CDR2 is FNYEAQ in the germline V gene. This CDR3 is 16 amino acids long. The V and J ends lost 0 bases and 8 bases respectively, with 17 bases between them.

This clonotype has only a few counts. V and J are TRBV5-1 and TRBJ2-3; D remains unclear. Trimming pared 4 bases from V and 0 bases from J, leaving 12 bases between. This CDR3 has 15 residues. Looked up from germline, CDR1 is SGHRS and CDR2 is YFSETQ. This CDR3 is CASSRGTRSTDTQYF. CDR3 bases: TGCGCCAGCAGCCGAGGTACGCGGAGCACAGATACGCAGTATTTT.

A single count supports this clonotype. Here the CDR3 reads CASSELGPIQTQYF. The CDR3, as DNA: TGCGCCAGCAGTGAGCTGGGGCCCATACAGACCCAGTACTTC. The chain uses TRBV10-2 and TRBJ2-5; the D gene is possibly TRBD1 (5 bases). This CDR3 has 14 amino acids. The germline V and J ends were trimmed by 2 bases and 6 bases, with 13 bases remaining between them. CDR1 and CDR2 from the germline V gene are WSHSY and SAAADI.

The chain employs TRBV6-5 and TRBJ2-5, with D possibly being TRBD2 (6 bases). The V and J ends lost 8 bases and 1 base respectively, with 14 bases between them. CDR1 is MNHEY, CDR2 SVGAGI, per germline. This CDR3 has 14 residues. The CDR3 nucleotides read TGTGCCAGCCGAAGGGGACTTACCCAAGAGACCCAGTACTTC. Residues: CASRRGLTQETQYF.

This clonotype was seen a handful of times. V is TRBV20-1 and J is TRBJ2-6, with a tentative D call TRBD1 (5 bases). The V end was cut by 7 bases, the J end by 0 bases, with 13 bases between. The CDR3 has 15 amino acids. The germline V gene has CDR1 DFQATT and CDR2 SNEGSKA (reference sequence). As DNA, the CDR3 is TGCAGTGGGGGCGCCGGGCTCTCTGGGGCCAACGTCCTGACTTTC. Amino acid sequence: CSGGAGLSGANVLTF.

This clonotype has just one count. CDR3: CASSLQGRAETQYF. The CDR3 bases are TGCGCCAGCAGCCTTCAGGGGCGGGCGGAGACCCAGTACTTC. The V gene is TRBV5-1, the J gene TRBJ2-5, with D perhaps matching TRBD1 (6 bases). V lost 4 bases, J lost 5 bases, and 15 bases lay in between. Germline CDR1 is SGHRS and CDR2 is YFSETQ. The CDR3 is 14 amino acids.

About this clonotype: One end of the junction varies from germline; a read error may be responsible. The rearrangement joins TRBV11-2 to TRBJ2-5; TRBD1 might be the D (6 bases). CDR3 length: 15 amino acids. Germline V gene sequence: CDR1 SGHAT, CDR2 FQNNGV. CDR3 sequence reads: CTSSSSTGPQETQYF. DNA for the CDR3: TGTACCAGCAGCTCATCAACAGGGCCCCAAGAGACCCAGTACTTC.

The chain employs TRBV5-6 and TRBJ1-6; D uncertain. V was shortened by 0 bases and J by 9 bases, with 10 bases between the two germline ends. CDR1 and CDR2 (germline): SGHDT, YYEEEE. The CDR3 totals 14 residues. The CDR3 DNA reads TGTGCCAGCAGCTTGGGCGGGGTTCGTTCACCCCTCCACTTT. Translation gives CASSLGGVRSPLHF.

V is TRBV5-1 and J is TRBJ1-2, with 7 bases lining up with TRBD1. Germline V gives CDR1 SGHRS, CDR2 YFSETQ. V lost 2 bases, J lost 4 bases, and 14 bases stayed unmatched. The CDR3 covers 17 residues. CDR3 DNA sequence: TGCGCCAGCAGCTTCGGACAGGCAGAGGGACTGATCTATGGCTACACCTTC. Amino acids: CASSFGQAEGLIYGYTF. Full variable domain (remainder filled in from reference TRBV5-1 and TRBJ1-2): KAGVTQTPRYLIKTRGQQVTLSCSPISGHRSVSWYQQTPGQGLQFLFEYFSETQRNKGNFPGRFSGRQFSNSRSEMNVSTLELGDSALYLCASSFGQAEGLIYGYTFGSGTRLTVV.

V usage is TRBV2 and J usage is TRBJ2-7; D might be TRBD2 (5 bases). Deletions cut 4 bases from V and 2 bases from J, with 15 bases between. CDR3 size: 15 residues. The germline V gene encodes CDR1 SNHLY and CDR2 FYNNEI. CDR3 sequence reads: CASSGYLEDAYEQYF. The CDR3 region has the DNA TGTGCCAGCAGTGGGTATCTGGAGGATGCCTACGAGCAGTACTTC.

The rearrangement uses TRBV24-1 and TRBJ1-4; 8 bases map to TRBD1. Germline V gives CDR1 KGHDR, CDR2 SFDVKD. V was clipped by 4 bases and J by 5 bases; unmatched bases: 5. The CDR3 has 15 residues. The CDR3 here is CATSDPTGENEKLFF. The CDR3 region has the DNA TGTGCCACCAGTGACCCGACAGGGGAGAATGAAAAACTGTTTTTT.

The chain combines TRBV12-3 or TRBV12-4 with TRBJ2-7; D perhaps matches TRBD2 (5 bases). This CDR3 contains 20 residues. V lost 1 base to trimming and J lost 7 bases, with 32 bases between them. Written as DNA, the CDR3 is TGTGCCAGCAGTTTAGATTGGACTTTGCAGAACCCCGTACCGTACAATGAGCAGTACTTC. It codes for CASSLDWTLQNPVPYNEQYF.

This clonotype was picked up a small number of times. The rearrangement uses TRBV2 and TRBJ1-5; D is possibly TRBD1 (6 bases). CDR3 length: 15 residues. V gave up 6 bases and J gave up 6 bases, with 18 bases separating them. CDR1 SNHLY and CDR2 FYNNEI come from the germline V gene. CDR3 DNA sequence: TGTGCCAGCAGGGTGCGGTCGATAGGGGGTCAGCCCCAGCATTTT. Protein product: CASRVRSIGGQPQHF.

The J gene is TRBJ2-3, the V gene TRBV28; TRBD2 matches 13 bases. J was trimmed by 0 bases and V by 6 bases; bases with no gene match: 15. The CDR3 covers 20 residues. Per germline, CDR1 MDHEN and CDR2 SYDVKM. The CDR3 here is CASSGWTSGGPSASTDTQYF. CDR3 coding DNA: TGTGCCAGCAGCGGATGGACTAGCGGGGGCCCGAGTGCTAGCACAGATACGCAGTATTTT.

V is TRBV7-9 and J is TRBJ1-2, with 9 bases that match TRBD1. Germline-derived CDR1 and CDR2 are SEHNR and FQNEAQ (reference sequence). With V trimmed by 6 bases and J by 7 bases, 12 bases remained unmatched. The CDR3 sequence is 15 residues long. The CDR3 coding sequence is TGTGCCAGCAGTCTTACTATCACAGGGGGCGCTGGCTACACCTTC. The encoded protein is CASSLTITGGAGYTF.

This clonotype was seen only a few times. CDR3 region: CSVEDWTSGGVSSYNEQFF. CDR3 nucleotide sequence: TGCAGCGTTGAAGATTGGACTAGCGGGGGTGTCAGCTCCTACAATGAGCAGTTCTTC. The V call is TRBV29-1, the J call TRBJ2-1, with 13 bases aligning to TRBD2. The CDR3 is 19 residues long. J lost 0 bases, V lost 0 bases, and 8 bases had no gene match. Germline V gives CDR1 SQVTM, CDR2 ANQGSEA.